The source of this T cell receptor (beta chain) is a study of shared clonotypes between healthy human individuals. For the study at large: For every donor, three CD4 naive, three CD4 memory, two CD8 naive and one CD8 memory plates were used.

The input for sorted-subset replicate PCRs was about 210 ng DNA, around 30,000 T cell genomes. Data came from immunoSEQ multiplex PCR; TCRdb stores just in-frame clones and leaves some out. The sample gives about 2.4 million clones, roughly 93% of which show up once; around 0.37% is in the top ten. Trimming stripped 3 bases from V and 6 bases from J, with 15 bases between. There are 15 residues in the CDR3. The V gene's germline CDR1 is SGDLS and CDR2 YYNGEE. The rearrangement uses TRBV9 and TRBJ1-4; no definite D call. This sequence originates from a man between 18 and 29 years old in good health. Some clones in this sample may be carry-over from other donors' samples. Material: naive CD4+ T cells from PBMCs. Subset specified: CD45RA+ positively selected. CDR3 region: CASSGDRARDEKLFF. The CDR3 DNA follows: TGTGCCAGCAGCGGTGACCGGGCTCGAGATGAAAAACTGTTTTTT.